This TCR beta chain was sequenced in a study of CD8+ T cells in alopecia areata (dated by TCRdb to the late 2010s). Background for the entire study: Treated patients were enrolled in an open-label pilot trial of oral tofacitinib at 5 to 10 mg twice daily for moderate-to-severe alopecia areata. Tofacitinib was administered for 6 to 18 months, and 6 months of follow-up off drug were then conducted to assess delayed response and recurrence. The study used high-throughput TCRbeta sequencing to examine T cell clonal expansion in alopecia areata, in both the C3H/HeJ mouse model and human patients. On the human side, TCRbeta sequencing was run on scalp tissue and on sorted CD4+ and CD8+ peripheral blood T cells from healthy controls and from alopecia areata patients with either patchy or totalis/universalis disease. Biopsies were taken from tofacitinib-treated patients at baseline and again at 4 and 24 weeks into treatment, and several of those patients also had a later scalp biopsy. Scalp clonality was compared across normal scalp (n=4), patchy alopecia areata scalp (n=8), and alopecia totalis/universalis scalp (n=8). RNA was obtained with the PAXgene miRNA kit for fixed scalp, the miRNeasy kit for PBMCs, and the RNeasy kit for mouse skin. Amplification of TCRbeta CDR3 regions was done by immunoSEQ multiplex PCR using 35 Vbeta forward primers and 13 Jbeta reverse primers. The paper's findings and limits, for the study overall: Scalp TCR repertoire analysis is complicated because resident alphabeta T cells in normal human skin are also sequenced, whereas mouse skin is dominated by gammadelta T cells. Compared with normal scalp, lesional scalp had higher clonality and more expanded CD8+ clones, particularly in alopecia totalis/universalis, a pattern that suggests antigenic drive. TCR sequences shared between patients were less clear than in mice, possibly partly because of HLA diversity in the patient population.

The time point tag for this specimen amounts to: baseline before oral tofacitinib. From alopecia areata patients, peripheral blood was collected along with lesional scalp punch biopsies. PBMCs were isolated by density centrifugation and stained for CD3, CD4 and CD8, after which CD4+ and CD8+ T cells were sorted on a FACSAria. Libraries were built with the immunoSEQ multiplex PCR assay. RNA was extracted from all samples and reverse transcribed into cDNA, which served as template for TCR sequencing. First-strand cDNA was synthesized with SuperScript III using a 2:1 mix of oligo-dT and random hexamers. A synthetic immune receptor repertoire was used to assess amplification bias, and residual bias was removed computationally. The authors' analysis ran thus. Raw reads were preprocessed for error removal, and CDR3 was defined according to IMGT conventions as running from the conserved cysteine to phenylalanine. Clonality was computed by normalizing Shannon entropy by log2 of the number of productive unique TCRs and subtracting the result from 1. Scalp TCRbeta sequences were cross-referenced with sorted blood CD4 and CD8 repertoires so that the CD4 or CD8 identity of scalp clones could be inferred. TCRdb took this table from immuneACCESS and kept in-frame rearrangements with V and J called. Such tables lack part of the clones; where checked against another copy, unresolved V genes explain under half of the gap, and the rest is unexplained. The V and J calls and clone size come from that table; D and trimming were worked out from the DNA. A total of under 250,000 clones appear in this sample, roughly 57% of them only once. 0.45% of the sample comes from the top ten.

The CDR3 contains 13 residues, cysteine and phenylalanine counted. The sequence is cut down to CDR3 DNA, 39 bases in frame from base 1. CDR1 and CDR2, per the germline V gene, are SGHRS and YFSETQ. The germline V and J ends show losses of 4 bases and 5 bases respectively, and no gene match explains 1 base of the junction. A remark on this clone: Its binding antigen is unknown. No quality values exist for individual bases; no much larger clone is one base distant.

The source of this sequence is a human donor with alopecia areata. The rearranged chain carries TRBV5-1 and TRBJ2-7; the junction holds 12 bases that match TRBD1. The sample in question was CD4+ T cells sorted from blood, obtained at week 0. The CDR3 here reads CASSRDRGHEQYF. The nucleotide sequence reads as follows: TGCGCCAGCAGCCGGGACAGGGGGCACGAGCAGTACTTC.